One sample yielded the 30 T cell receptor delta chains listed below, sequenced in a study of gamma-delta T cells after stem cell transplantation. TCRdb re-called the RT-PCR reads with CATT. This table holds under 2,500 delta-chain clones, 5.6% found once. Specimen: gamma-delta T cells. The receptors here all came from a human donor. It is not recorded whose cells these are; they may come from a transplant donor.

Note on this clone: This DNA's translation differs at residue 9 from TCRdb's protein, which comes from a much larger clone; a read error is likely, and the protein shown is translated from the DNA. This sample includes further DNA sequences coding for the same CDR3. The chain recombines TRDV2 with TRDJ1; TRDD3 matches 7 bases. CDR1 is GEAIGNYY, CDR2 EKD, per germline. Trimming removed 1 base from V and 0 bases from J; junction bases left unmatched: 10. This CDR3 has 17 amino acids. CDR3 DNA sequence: TGTGCCTGTGACACTATTGGGGGACACGCCAACACCGATAAACTCATCTTT. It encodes CACDTIGGHANTDKLIF.

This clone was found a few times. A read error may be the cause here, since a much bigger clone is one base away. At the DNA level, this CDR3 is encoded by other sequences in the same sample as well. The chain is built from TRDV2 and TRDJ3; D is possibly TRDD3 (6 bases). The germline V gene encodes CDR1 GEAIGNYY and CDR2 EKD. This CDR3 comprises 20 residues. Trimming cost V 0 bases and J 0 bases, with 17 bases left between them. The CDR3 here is CACDTVLGDASSWDTRQMFF. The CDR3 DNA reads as TGTGCCTGTGACACCGTACTAGGGGATGCCAGCTCCTGGGACACCCGACAGATGTTTTTC.

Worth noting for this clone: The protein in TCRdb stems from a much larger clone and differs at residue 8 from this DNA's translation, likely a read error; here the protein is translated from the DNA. The CDR3 DNA sequence: TGTGCCTGTGACACCGTCGGGGAAAAGGGAACCGATAAACTCATCTTT. Amino acids: CACDTVGEKGTDKLIF. The rearrangement links TRDV2 to TRDJ1, with D possibly TRDD3 on 5 matching bases. This CDR3 comprises 16 residues. Germline V gene data show CDR1 as GEAIGNYY and CDR2 as EKD. V was clipped by 0 bases and J by 2 bases, with 15 bases between them.

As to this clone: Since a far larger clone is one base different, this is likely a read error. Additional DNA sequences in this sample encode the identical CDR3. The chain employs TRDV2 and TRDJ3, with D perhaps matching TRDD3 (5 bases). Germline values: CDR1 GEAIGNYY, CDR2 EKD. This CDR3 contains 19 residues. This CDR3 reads CACDTGGAVRGWDTRQMFF. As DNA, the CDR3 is TGTGCCTGTGACACCGGAGGAGCTGTTAGGGGCTGGGACACCCGGCAGATGTTTTTC.

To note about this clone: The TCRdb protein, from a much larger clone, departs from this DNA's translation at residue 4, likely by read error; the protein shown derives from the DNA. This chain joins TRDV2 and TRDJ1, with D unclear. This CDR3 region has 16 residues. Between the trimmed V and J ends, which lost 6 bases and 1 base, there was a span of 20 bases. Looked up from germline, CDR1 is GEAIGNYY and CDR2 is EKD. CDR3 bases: TGTGCCTGTATTCCGGTTGGGCGTTCGGGCACCGATAAACTCATCTTT. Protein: CACIPVGRSGTDKLIF.

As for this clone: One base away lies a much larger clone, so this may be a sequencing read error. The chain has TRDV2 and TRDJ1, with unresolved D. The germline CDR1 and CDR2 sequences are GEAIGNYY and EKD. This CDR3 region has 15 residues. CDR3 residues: CARDTVGRYTDKLIF. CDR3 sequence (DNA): TGTGCCCGTGACACCGTCGGGAGGTACACCGATAAACTCATCTTT.

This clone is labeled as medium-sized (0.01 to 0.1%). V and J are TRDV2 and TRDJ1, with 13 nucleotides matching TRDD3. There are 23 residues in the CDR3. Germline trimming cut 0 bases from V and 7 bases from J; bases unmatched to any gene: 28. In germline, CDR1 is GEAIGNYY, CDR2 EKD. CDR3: CACDTVTSPHWGIRPGVEGKLIF. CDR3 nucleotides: TGTGCCTGTGACACCGTCACGTCCCCACACTGGGGGATACGCCCCGGGGTTGAAGGTAAACTCATCTTT.

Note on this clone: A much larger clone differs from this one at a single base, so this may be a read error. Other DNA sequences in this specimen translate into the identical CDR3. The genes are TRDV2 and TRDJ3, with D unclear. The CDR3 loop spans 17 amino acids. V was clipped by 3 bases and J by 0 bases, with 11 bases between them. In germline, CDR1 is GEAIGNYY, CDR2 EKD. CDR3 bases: TGTGCCTGTGACCCACCAGTAAGCTCCTGGGACACCCGACAGATGTTTTTC. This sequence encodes CACDPPVSSWDTRQMFF.

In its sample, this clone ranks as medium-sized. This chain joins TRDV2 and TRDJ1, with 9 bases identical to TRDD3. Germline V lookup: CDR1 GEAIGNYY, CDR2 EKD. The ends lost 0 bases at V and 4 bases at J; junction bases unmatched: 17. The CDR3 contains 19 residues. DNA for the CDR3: TGTGCCTGTGACACCGTAGCACTGGGGGACCCAGAAAGGGACGATAAACTCATCTTT. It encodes CACDTVALGDPERDDKLIF.

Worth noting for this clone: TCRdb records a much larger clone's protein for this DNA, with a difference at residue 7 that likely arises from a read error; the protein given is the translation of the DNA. For the CDR3, the DNA is TGTGCCTGTGACACCGTCCGTACTGGGGGATACTCGGGCGCCGATAAACTCATCTTT. Translating gives CACDTVRTGGYSGADKLIF. The V and J genes are TRDV2 and TRDJ1, with 12 bases fitting TRDD3. Germline CDR1 and CDR2: GEAIGNYY and EKD. The CDR3 covers 19 residues. Trimming took 0 bases from V and 3 from J; bases not matched to a gene: 13.

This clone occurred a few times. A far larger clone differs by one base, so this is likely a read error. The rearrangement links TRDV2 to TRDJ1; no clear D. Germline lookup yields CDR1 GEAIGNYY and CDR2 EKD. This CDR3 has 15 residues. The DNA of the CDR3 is TGTGCCTGTGACACCGTATCAAGGTCCACCGATAAACCCATCTTT. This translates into CACDTVSRSTDKPIF.

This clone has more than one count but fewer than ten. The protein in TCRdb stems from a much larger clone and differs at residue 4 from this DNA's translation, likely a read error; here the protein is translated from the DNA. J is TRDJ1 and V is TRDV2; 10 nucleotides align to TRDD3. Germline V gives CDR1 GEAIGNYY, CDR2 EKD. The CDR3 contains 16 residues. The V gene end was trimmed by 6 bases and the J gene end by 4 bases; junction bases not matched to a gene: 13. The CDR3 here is CACKPLGGYSGDKLIF. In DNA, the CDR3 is TGTGCCTGTAAACCTCTTGGGGGATACTCGGGCGATAAACTCATCTTT.

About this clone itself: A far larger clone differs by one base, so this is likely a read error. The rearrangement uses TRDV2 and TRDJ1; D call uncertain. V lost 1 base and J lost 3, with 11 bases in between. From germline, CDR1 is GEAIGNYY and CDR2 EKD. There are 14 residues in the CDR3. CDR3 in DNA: TGTGCCTGTGACACGGTACCTGGACCCGATAAACTCATCTTT. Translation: CACDTVPGPDKLIF.

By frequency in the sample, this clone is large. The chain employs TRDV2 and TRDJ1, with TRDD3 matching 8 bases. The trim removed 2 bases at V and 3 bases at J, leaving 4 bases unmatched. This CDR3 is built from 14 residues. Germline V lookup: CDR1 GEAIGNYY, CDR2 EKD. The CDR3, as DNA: TGTGCCTGTGACAGAGTGGGGGATCCCGATAAACTCATCTTT. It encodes CACDRVGDPDKLIF.

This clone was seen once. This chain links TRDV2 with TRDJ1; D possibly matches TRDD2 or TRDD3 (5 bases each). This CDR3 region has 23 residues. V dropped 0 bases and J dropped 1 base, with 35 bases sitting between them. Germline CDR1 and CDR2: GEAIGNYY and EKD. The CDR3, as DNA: TGTGCCTGTGACACCGTCCCCTCCCTACACCGGAGAGCAGAGGGGGGTATCACCGATAAACTCATCTTT. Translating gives CACDTVPSLHRRAEGGITDKLIF.

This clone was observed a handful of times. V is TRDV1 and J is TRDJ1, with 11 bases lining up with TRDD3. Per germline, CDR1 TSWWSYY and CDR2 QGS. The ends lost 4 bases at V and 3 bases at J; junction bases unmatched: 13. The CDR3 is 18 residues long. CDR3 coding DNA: TGTGCTCTTGGGGGAGGGGTCAGATGGGGGATACGCCCCGATAAACTCATCTTT. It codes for CALGGGVRWGIRPDKLIF.

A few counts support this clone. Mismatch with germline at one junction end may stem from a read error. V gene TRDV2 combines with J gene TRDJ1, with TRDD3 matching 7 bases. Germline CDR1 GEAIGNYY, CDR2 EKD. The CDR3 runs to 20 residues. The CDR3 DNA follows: TGTGCCTGTGACTCCATCGGTACTTCGGCCGGGGGGATTTACACCGATACACTCATCTTT. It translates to CACDSIGTSAGGIYTDTLIF.

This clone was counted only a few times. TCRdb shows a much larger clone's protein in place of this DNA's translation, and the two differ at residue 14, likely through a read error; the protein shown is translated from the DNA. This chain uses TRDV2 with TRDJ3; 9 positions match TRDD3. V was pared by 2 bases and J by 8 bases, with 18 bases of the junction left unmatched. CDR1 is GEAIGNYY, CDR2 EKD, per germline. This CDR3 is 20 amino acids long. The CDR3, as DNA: TGTGCCTGTGACAGCGGCAACTGGGGGAGACCTAATTGGTACACCCGACAGATGTTTTTC. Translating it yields CACDSGNWGRPNWYTRQMFF.

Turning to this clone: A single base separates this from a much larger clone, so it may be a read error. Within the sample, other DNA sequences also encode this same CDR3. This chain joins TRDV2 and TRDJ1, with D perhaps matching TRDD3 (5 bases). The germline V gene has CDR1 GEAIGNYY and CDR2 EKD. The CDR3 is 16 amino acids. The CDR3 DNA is TGTGCCTGTGAACCCTTGGGGACCGGCGGCACCGATAAACTCATTTTT. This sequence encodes CACEPLGTGGTDKLIF.

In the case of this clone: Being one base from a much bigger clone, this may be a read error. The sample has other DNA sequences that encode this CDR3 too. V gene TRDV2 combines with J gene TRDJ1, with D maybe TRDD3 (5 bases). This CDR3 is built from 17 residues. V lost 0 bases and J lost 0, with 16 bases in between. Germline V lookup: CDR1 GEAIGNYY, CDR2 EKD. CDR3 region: CACDTVDGGPHTDKLIF. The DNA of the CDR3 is TGTGCCTGTGACACCGTCGACGGGGGCCCGCACACCGATAAACTCATCTTT.

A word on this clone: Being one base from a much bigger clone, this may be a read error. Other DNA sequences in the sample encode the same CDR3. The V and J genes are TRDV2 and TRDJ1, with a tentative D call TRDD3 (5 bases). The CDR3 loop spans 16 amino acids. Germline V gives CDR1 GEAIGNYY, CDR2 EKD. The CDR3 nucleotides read TGTGCCTGTGACGGAATGGGGCCTCAGTACACTGATAAACTCATCTTT. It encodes CACDGMGPQYTDKLIF.

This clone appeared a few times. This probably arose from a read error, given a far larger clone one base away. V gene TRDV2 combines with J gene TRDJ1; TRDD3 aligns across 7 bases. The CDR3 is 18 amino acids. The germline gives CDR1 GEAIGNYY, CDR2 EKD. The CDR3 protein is CACDTVGGSATYTDRLIF. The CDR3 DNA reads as TGTGCCTGTGACACCGTAGGGGGATCGGCGACGTACACCGATAGACTCATCTTT.

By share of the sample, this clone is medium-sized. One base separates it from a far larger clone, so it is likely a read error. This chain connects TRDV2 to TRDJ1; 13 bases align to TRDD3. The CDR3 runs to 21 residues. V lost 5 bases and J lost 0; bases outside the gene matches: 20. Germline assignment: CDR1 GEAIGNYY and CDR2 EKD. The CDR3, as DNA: TGTGCCTGTGGCACTATCCTGGGACTGGGGGATACGTGGAGCTACACCGATAAACTCATCTTT. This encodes CACGTILGLGDTWSYTDKLIF.

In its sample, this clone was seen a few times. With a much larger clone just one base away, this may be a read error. CDR3 nucleotides: TGTGCCTGTGACAAATTGGGTCCCCGCACCGATAGACTCATCTTT. Its protein product is CACDKLGPRTDRLIF. The chain uses TRDV2 and TRDJ1; D is ambiguous. There are 15 residues in the CDR3. Per the germline V gene, CDR1 is GEAIGNYY and CDR2 is EKD.

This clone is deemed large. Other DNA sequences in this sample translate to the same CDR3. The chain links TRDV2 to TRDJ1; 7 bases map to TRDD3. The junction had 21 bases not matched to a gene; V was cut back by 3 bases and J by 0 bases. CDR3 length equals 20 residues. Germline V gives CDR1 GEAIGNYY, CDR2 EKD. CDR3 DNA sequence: TGTGCCTGTGACTCCATCGGTACTTCGGCCGGGGGGATGTACACCGATAAACTCATCTTT. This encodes CACDSIGTSAGGMYTDKLIF.

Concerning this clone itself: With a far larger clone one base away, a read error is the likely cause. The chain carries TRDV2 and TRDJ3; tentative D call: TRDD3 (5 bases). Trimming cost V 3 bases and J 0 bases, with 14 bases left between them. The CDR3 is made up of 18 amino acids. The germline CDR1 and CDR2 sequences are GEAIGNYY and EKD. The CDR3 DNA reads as TGTGCCTGTGACGCCGTACTGGTAGACTCCTGGGACACCCGACAGATGTTTTTC. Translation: CACDAVLVDSWDTRQMFF.

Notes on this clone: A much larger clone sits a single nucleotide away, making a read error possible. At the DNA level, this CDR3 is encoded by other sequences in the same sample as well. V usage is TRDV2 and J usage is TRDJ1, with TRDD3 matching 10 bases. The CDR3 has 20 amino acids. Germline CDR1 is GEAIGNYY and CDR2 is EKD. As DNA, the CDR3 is TGCGCCTGTGACACCGTAAACACTGGGGGATTGGGTCCGTACACCGATAAACTCATCTTT. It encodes CACDTVNTGGLGPYTDKLIF.

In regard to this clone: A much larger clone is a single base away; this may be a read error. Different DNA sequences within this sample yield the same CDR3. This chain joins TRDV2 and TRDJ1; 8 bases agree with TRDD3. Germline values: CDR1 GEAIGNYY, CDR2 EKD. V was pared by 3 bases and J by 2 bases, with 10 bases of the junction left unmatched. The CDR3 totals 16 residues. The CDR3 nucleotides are TGTGCCTGTGACGGTCTGGGGGACACGGGTACCGATAAACTCATCTTT. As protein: CACDGLGDTGTDKLIF.

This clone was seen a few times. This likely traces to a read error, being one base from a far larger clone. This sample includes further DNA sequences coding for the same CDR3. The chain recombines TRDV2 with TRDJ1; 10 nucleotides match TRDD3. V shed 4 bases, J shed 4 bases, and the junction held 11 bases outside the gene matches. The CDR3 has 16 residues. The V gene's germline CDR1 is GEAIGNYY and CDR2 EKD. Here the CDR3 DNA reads TGTGCCTGTGAGCCTCTTGGGGGATACTCGGGCGATAAACTCATCTTT. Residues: CACEPLGGYSGDKLIF.

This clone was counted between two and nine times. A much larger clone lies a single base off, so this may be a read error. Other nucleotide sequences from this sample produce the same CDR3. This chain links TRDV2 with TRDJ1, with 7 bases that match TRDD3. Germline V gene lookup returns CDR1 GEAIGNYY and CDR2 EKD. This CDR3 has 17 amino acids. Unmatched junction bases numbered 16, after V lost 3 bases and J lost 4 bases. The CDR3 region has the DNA TGTGCCTGTGACTCCGTACTGGGGCTACAGCTGGACGATAAACTCATCTTT. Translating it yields CACDSVLGLQLDDKLIF.